This T cell receptor (beta chain) derives from a study of cytomegalovirus exposure and HLA in healthy donors. This clone was seen more than once but under ten times. Antigen specificity is unknown. Trimming stripped 7 bases from V and 7 bases from J, with 11 bases between. Germline-derived CDR1 and CDR2 are LGHNT and FRNRAP. The CDR3 is 12 amino acids. Study outcomes and limitations: A later analysis showed HLA-associated TCR beta chains outstripping equally common others in clonal expansion. A link between a missense DCLRE1C variant and TCR beta V- and J-gene trimming emerged from a later analysis. TRBV6-2, TRBV6-3 and other indistinguishable V segments were excluded.

PCR primers comprised 60 Vbeta and 13 Jbeta primers. In the source study's methods: A later analysis tallied 80 million to 100 million unique TCR beta chains, around 9.9 million of them shared. Sequencing was performed with immunoSEQ multiplex PCR; in TCRdb, only in-frame clones are kept and a portion is missing. The V and J calls and the clone size are those of that table, but D and trimming were determined from the DNA. The sample consists of some 170,000 clones, around 75% of them appearing once. The origin of this receptor is a male donor in good health and CMV-seronegative. The sample comprised PBMCs. The chain links TRBV12-5 to TRBJ1-5, with D uncertain. The CDR3 DNA reads TGTGCTAGTGCCTTGATCGCGCAGCCCCAGCATTTT. Protein sequence: CASALIAQPQHF.